These 11 T cell receptor beta chains came from one sample sequenced in a study of control samples from healthy donors and cancer patients. Here immunoSEQ multiplex PCR was the method, and the copy in TCRdb shows in-frame clones only, minus some. The top ten hold 2% to 3% of the sample, which has over 100,000 clones, around nine tenths seen once. Sequenced material: blood. The receptor set was obtained from a man aged 40-50 years in good health.

This sequence joins TRBV29-1 and TRBJ2-1; D is ambiguous. Deletions cut 3 bases from V and 10 bases from J, with 16 bases between. This CDR3 comprises 13 residues. The V gene's germline CDR1 is SQVTM and CDR2 ANQGSEA. This CDR3 reads CSVDLQQRSEQFF. CDR3 in DNA: TGCAGCGTTGATTTGCAACAGCGTAGCGAGCAGTTCTTC.

V is TRBV5-1 and J is TRBJ1-1; D not resolved. V lost 2 bases and J lost 2, with 16 bases in between. The CDR3 covers 16 residues. CDR1 is SGHRS, CDR2 YFSETQ, per germline. The CDR3 DNA sequence: TGCGCCAGCAGCTTCGGCCTGGACGGATTAAACACTGAAGCTTTCTTT. Amino acid sequence: CASSFGLDGLNTEAFF.

The V call is TRBV6-5, the J call TRBJ2-1, with 8 bases aligning to TRBD2. This CDR3 contains 13 residues. Trimming cost V 8 bases and J 2 bases; bases outside gene matches: 2. CDR1 and CDR2 (germline): MNHEY, SVGAGI. The CDR3 DNA follows: TGTGCCAGCCTGGGACTAGCCTACAATGAGCAGTTCTTC. Translated, it gives CASLGLAYNEQFF.

The chain combines TRBV14 with TRBJ1-1; D is uncertain. CDR3 size: 14 residues. V shed 2 bases and J shed 1 base, with 8 bases lying between them. The germline V gene encodes CDR1 SGHDN and CDR2 FVKESK. CDR3 loop: CASSQRIQNTEAFF. The CDR3 region has the DNA TGTGCCAGCAGCCAACGAATACAGAACACTGAAGCTTTCTTT. Based on the CDR3 plus reference TRBV14 and TRBJ1-1, the full variable domain is EAGVTQFPSHSVIEKGQTVTLRCDPISGHDNLYWYRRVMGKEIKFLLHFVKESKQDESGMPNNRFLAERTGGTYSTLKVQPAELEDSGVYFCASSQRIQNTEAFFGQGTRLTVV.

The chain carries TRBV6-5 and TRBJ1-5; weak D call: TRBD1 (5 bases). V lost 7 bases and J 1 base, leaving 14 bases between the germline ends. This CDR3 comprises 15 residues. From germline, CDR1 is MNHEY and CDR2 SVGAGI. The CDR3 sequence: CASMPFTGSNQPQHF. DNA of the CDR3: TGTGCCAGCATGCCCTTTACAGGAAGCAATCAGCCCCAGCATTTT.

This rearrangement joins TRBV6-1 to TRBJ1-4, with 8 bases aligning to TRBD1. The CDR3 consists of 16 residues. J gave up 8 bases and V 4 bases, and 12 bases lay outside the gene matches. From germline, CDR1 is MNHNS and CDR2 SASEGT. CDR3 loop: CASSGSTGAGGEKLFF. The DNA for the CDR3 is TGTGCCAGCAGTGGATCGACAGGGGCGGGCGGGGAAAAACTGTTTTTT.

The chain couples TRBV7-9 to TRBJ2-7, with 7 positions matching TRBD1. Trimming took 4 bases from V and 1 from J; bases not matched to a gene: 4. This CDR3 is 14 amino acids long. Germline V CDR1 and CDR2: SEHNR, FQNEAQ (reference sequence). The DNA of the CDR3 is TGTGCCAGCAGCTCAACAGGGGATTCCTACGAGCAGTACTTC. Translated: CASSSTGDSYEQYF.

The chain links TRBV5-1 to TRBJ2-1; 10 nucleotides agree with TRBD2. This CDR3 region has 18 residues. The V gene's germline CDR1 is SGHRS and CDR2 YFSETQ. With 2 bases clipped from V and 1 base from J, the junction kept 9 bases outside the gene matches. The CDR3 loop reads CASSFPERGGESYNEQFF. CDR3 DNA sequence: TGCGCCAGCAGCTTCCCCGAGCGGGGGGGAGAATCCTACAATGAGCAGTTCTTC. The whole variable domain, filled in from reference TRBV5-1 and TRBJ2-1, reads KAGVTQTPRYLIKTRGQQVTLSCSPISGHRSVSWYQQTPGQGLQFLFEYFSETQRNKGNFPGRFSGRQFSNSRSEMNVSTLELGDSALYLCASSFPERGGESYNEQFFGPGTRLTVL.

The genes are TRBV6-5 and TRBJ2-7, with D possibly being TRBD1 (7 bases). The CDR3 runs 14 residues. Trimming pared 8 bases from V and 0 bases from J, leaving 14 bases between. Germline CDR1 and CDR2: MNHEY and SVGAGI. CDR3 protein: CASRHQGGSYEQYF. In DNA, the CDR3 is TGTGCCAGCCGGCACCAGGGGGGCTCCTACGAGCAGTACTTC.

The V and J genes are TRBV2 and TRBJ1-1, with D possibly TRBD1 on 5 matching bases. This CDR3 contains 14 residues. Between the trimmed V and J ends, which lost 6 bases and 6 bases, there was a span of 17 bases. Germline loops: CDR1 SNHLY, CDR2 FYNNEI. The chain's CDR3 is CASRDQGPTAEAFF. As DNA, the CDR3 is TGTGCCAGCAGGGATCAGGGTCCAACAGCTGAAGCTTTCTTT.

This rearrangement joins TRBV9 to TRBJ1-1; possible D gene TRBD1, 6 bases. Trimming shortened V by 4 bases and J by 4 bases, and 20 bases separated the two germline ends. This CDR3 contains 16 residues. Germline V gene sequence: CDR1 SGDLS, CDR2 YYNGEE. DNA for the CDR3: TGTGCCAGCAGCTCCCGATCAACAGGGTCCGGCACTGAAGCTTTCTTT. It specifies CASSSRSTGSGTEAFF.